This T cell receptor (beta chain) was recovered during a study of blood T cell repertoires in COVID-19. Study in general: COVID-19 samples from acute and convalescent phases originated in the United States, Italy and Spain.

Some clones are missing from TCRdb's copy, which holds only in-frame ones; the method was immunoSEQ multiplex PCR. The sample has under 85,000 clones; more than 70% are singletons. The CDR3 runs 14 residues. V lost 5 bases, J lost 3 bases, and 14 bases lay in between. Germline V gene data show CDR1 as SGHRS and CDR2 as YFSETQ. The chain couples TRBV5-1 to TRBJ2-5; TRBD2 is a possible D gene (6 bases). Sequencing was carried out using peripheral blood. The receptor was derived from an elderly man with acute or convalescent COVID-19. CDR3 DNA sequence: TGCGCCAGCAGTTCGGGTCCGGGGGAAGAGACCCAGTACTTC. Protein product: CASSSGPGEETQYF.